This T cell receptor (beta chain) was captured in a study of shared clonotypes between healthy human individuals. At the level of the study: Researchers drew samples from two women and a few men aged 18 to 49.

Sequenced by immunoSEQ multiplex PCR; TCRdb stores in-frame clones only, minus some. The data contain about 95,000 clones, roughly two thirds of them singletons. The CDR3 extends over 15 amino acids. Germline V gives CDR1 MGHDK, CDR2 SYGVNS. V gave up 2 bases and J gave up 1 base, with 9 bases separating them. This clone was seen only once. The chain is built from TRBV25-1 and TRBJ1-5, with D unresolved. The receptor was isolated from a man aged 25 to 40 in good health. The sample comprised memory CD8+ T cells sorted from blood. Subset indicated: CD45RO+ cells pooled with CCR7-negative TemRA cells. The CDR3 DNA reads TGTGCCAGCAGTGAAGATGCCGGGAGCAATCAGCCCCAGCATTTT. It specifies CASSEDAGSNQPQHF. Drawing the rest from reference TRBV25-1 and TRBJ1-5, the complete variable domain is EADIYQTPRYLVIGTGKKITLECSQTMGHDKMYWYQQDPGMELHLIHYSYGVNSTEKGDLSSESTVSRIRTEHFPLTLESARPSHTSQYLCASSEDAGSNQPQHFGDGTRLSIL.